The sequence of this T cell receptor (beta chain) was determined in a study of blood T cells in healthy people across ages. Then a second PCR, running about 6 to 12 cycles, was carried out with a sample-barcoded 5' primer and a J-beta primer mix. TCRdb reanalysed the 5' RACE reads using MiXCR and keeps one entry per CDR3 protein. This table holds more than 1,400,000 distinct CDR3 sequences, 42% found once. The sequence came from a woman younger than 30 in good health. Material: blood.

The CDR3 bases are TGTGCCAGCAGTGGAAACTTAAATACGCAGTATTTT. Translating it yields CASSGNLNTQYF. The rearrangement joins TRBV6-1 to TRBJ2-3, with unresolved D. Looked up from germline, CDR1 is MNHNS and CDR2 is SASEGT. CDR3 length: 12 residues. Trimming took off 4 bases at V and 7 bases at J, with 9 bases between the two ends.